Each of the 27 T cell receptor beta chains below was sequenced from the same sample in a study of breast tumors, draining lymph nodes, adjacent tissues. The lymph nodes were axillary draining lymph nodes from breast cancer patients. TCRdb called the multiplex PCR reads again in MiXCR, with one record for every CDR3 protein. Of under 300,000 distinct CDR3 sequences listed, around 35% were seen once; the top ten hold over 3.5%. Sequenced input: axillary lymph node tissue. These receptors were collected from a female donor with breast cancer. Some clones in this sample may be carry-over from other donors' samples.

This clonotype was counted many times. This chain uses TRBV24-1 with TRBJ2-1; no definite D call. Germline CDR1 KGHDR, CDR2 SFDVKD. V lost 0 bases and J lost 6, with 8 bases in between. This CDR3 comprises 14 residues. CDR3 sequence: CATSDLSFPNEQFF. The CDR3 bases are TGTGCCACCAGTGATTTGAGTTTCCCCAATGAGCAGTTCTTC.

This clonotype occurred many times. This chain links TRBV5-1 with TRBJ1-2; weak D call: TRBD1 (6 bases). V was shortened by 5 bases and J by 2 bases, with 16 bases between the two germline ends. Germline V gene lookup returns CDR1 SGHRS and CDR2 YFSETQ. CDR3 length: 15 amino acids. The CDR3 sequence is CASRTTGKGNYGYTF. Here the CDR3 DNA reads TGCGCCAGCAGGACCACAGGGAAAGGGAACTATGGCTACACCTTC.

Ten or more counts support this clonotype. V and J are TRBV7-8 and TRBJ2-2; possible D gene TRBD2, 6 bases. Germline CDR1 is SGHVS and CDR2 is FQNEAQ. Trimming cost V 1 base and J 1 base, with 16 bases left between them. The CDR3 runs to 18 residues. The CDR3, as DNA: TGTGCCAGCAGCTTAGAGGAGGGCCGCTTGATGAACACCGGGGAGCTGTTTTTT. Its protein product is CASSLEEGRLMNTGELFF.

This chain joins TRBV20-1 and TRBJ2-5, with D possibly matching TRBD1 (6 bases). This CDR3 comprises 11 residues. The V end was cut by 6 bases, the J end by 14 bases, with 19 bases between. From germline, CDR1 is DFQATT and CDR2 SNEGSKA (reference sequence). This CDR3 reads CSATEGETPYF. CDR3 in DNA: TGCAGTGCCACCGAGGGGGAGACCCCCTACTTC.

The chain joins TRBV5-1 to TRBJ1-1; no firm D call. The germline V and J ends were trimmed by 4 bases and 0 bases, with 13 bases remaining between them. The CDR3 consists of 15 residues. The germline gives CDR1 SGHRS, CDR2 YFSETQ. Written as DNA, the CDR3 is TGCGCCAGCAGCCCCCAGCCCATAGTGAACACTGAAGCTTTCTTT. It codes for CASSPQPIVNTEAFF.

This clonotype was observed many times. The chain uses TRBV2 and TRBJ1-2; the match to TRBD1 covers 7 bases. The V gene end was trimmed by 4 bases and the J gene end by 6 bases; junction bases not matched to a gene: 11. This CDR3 has 15 residues. CDR1 is SNHLY, CDR2 FYNNEI, per germline. The CDR3 nucleotides are TGTGCCAGCAGTGCATCCCCAGGGGGAAGAGATGGCTACACCTTC. Translating it yields CASSASPGGRDGYTF.

This clonotype was detected many times. The chain employs TRBV2 and TRBJ1-4; 12 bases fit TRBD1. Germline V gene sequence: CDR1 SNHLY, CDR2 FYNNEI. This CDR3 comprises 17 residues. V lost 3 bases, J lost 8 bases, and 10 bases stayed unmatched. Here the CDR3 reads CASSDYPRGTGGEKLFF. The CDR3 coding sequence is TGTGCCAGCAGTGATTATCCGAGGGGGACAGGGGGCGAAAAACTGTTTTTT.

The J gene is TRBJ1-5, the V gene TRBV7-3; D not certain. Trimming stripped 2 bases from V and 10 bases from J, with 3 bases between. Per germline, CDR1 SGHTA and CDR2 FQGTGA. The CDR3 is 10 amino acids. CDR3 DNA: TGTGCCAGCAGCTTACCACCCCAGCATTTT. Protein: CASSLPPQHF.

This clonotype was counted many times. The chain recombines TRBV12-3 or TRBV12-4 with TRBJ1-6; D possibly corresponds to TRBD1 (5 bases). This CDR3 contains 13 residues. Trimming removed 0 bases at V and 9 bases at J, with 6 bases between. The CDR3 reads CASSLAQGSPLHF. The DNA of the CDR3 is TGTGCCAGCAGTTTAGCGCAGGGTTCACCCCTCCACTTT.

This clonotype was seen at least ten times. This rearrangement joins TRBV20-1 to TRBJ2-3, with unresolved D. Deletions cut 6 bases from V and 0 bases from J, with 34 bases between. The CDR3 covers 21 residues. CDR1 DFQATT and CDR2 SNEGSKA come from the germline V gene (reference sequence). CDR3 in amino acids: CSAQPFPQVVAFRVSTDTQYF. The CDR3 DNA reads TGCAGTGCCCAACCATTTCCCCAGGTGGTTGCATTCAGAGTTAGCACAGATACGCAGTATTTT.

Ten or more counts support this clonotype. This chain connects TRBV2 to TRBJ2-2; TRBD2 might be the D (6 bases). Trimming stripped 2 bases from V and 2 bases from J, with 9 bases between. The CDR3 runs to 15 residues. In germline, CDR1 is SNHLY, CDR2 FYNNEI. The CDR3 DNA is TGTGCCAGCAGTGAAACCGGGGGAAACACCGGGGAGCTGTTTTTT. Translating it yields CASSETGGNTGELFF.

Many counts were recorded for this clonotype. This rearrangement joins TRBV5-1 to TRBJ2-7, with unresolved D. V lost 1 base and J 5 bases, leaving 13 bases between the germline ends. This CDR3 region has 14 residues. CDR1 is SGHRS, CDR2 YFSETQ, per germline. The CDR3 reads CASSLIRVLDEQYF. CDR3 DNA: TGCGCCAGCAGCTTGATACGGGTCTTGGACGAGCAGTACTTC.

V is TRBV9 and J is TRBJ2-7; 12 nucleotides agree with TRBD1. The CDR3 length is 15 residues. Losses at the gene ends were 3 bases for V and 5 bases for J; bases not matched to a gene: 6. From germline, CDR1 is SGDLS and CDR2 YYNGEE. The CDR3 coding sequence is TGTGCCAGCAGCGAGGGGGGGACAGGGGGCGACGAGCAGTACTTC. Translating gives CASSEGGTGGDEQYF.

There are many counts of this clonotype. The chain joins TRBV7-2 to TRBJ2-3; TRBD2 aligns across 13 bases. This CDR3 is built from 21 residues. Germline loops: CDR1 SGHTA, CDR2 FQGNSA. The trim removed 4 bases at V and 5 bases at J, leaving 21 bases unmatched. CDR3 amino acids: CASSSRSGTSGVGRPRDTQYF. In DNA, the CDR3 is TGTGCCAGCAGCTCTCGCTCCGGGACTAGCGGGGTCGGACGGCCGCGAGATACGCAGTATTTT.

Ten or more counts support this clonotype. This chain uses TRBV20-1 with TRBJ2-7; 7 nucleotides align to TRBD1. Trimming took 4 bases from V and 5 from J; bases not matched to a gene: 14. The germline V gene encodes CDR1 DFQATT and CDR2 SNEGSKA (reference sequence). CDR3 length: 15 residues. The CDR3 protein is CSAKVPGQNPDEQYF. CDR3 bases: TGCAGTGCTAAAGTTCCGGGACAGAATCCTGACGAGCAGTACTTC.

In its sample, this clonotype was seen many times. This rearrangement joins TRBV7-9 to TRBJ1-5, with D perhaps TRBD1 (5 bases). Germline V gene lookup returns CDR1 SEHNR and CDR2 FQNEAQ (reference sequence). Deletions cut 5 bases from V and 4 bases from J, with 18 bases between. The CDR3 runs 16 residues. The CDR3 region is CASSEGQGDGNQPQHF. The CDR3 region has the DNA TGTGCCAGCAGCGAGGGGCAGGGTGATGGAAATCAGCCCCAGCATTTT.

With regard to this clonotype: A much larger clone is a single base away; this may be a read error. CDR3 amino acids: CASSNHEGAYEQYF. CDR3 in DNA: TGTGCCAGCAGCAACCATGAAGGTGCCTACGAGCAGTACTTC. The chain recombines TRBV11-1 with TRBJ2-7; D uncertain. CDR1 and CDR2 from the germline V gene are SGHAT and FQDESV (reference sequence). This CDR3 region has 14 residues. V shed 5 bases and J shed 2 bases, with 13 bases lying between them.

A note on this clonotype: This sequence may be a read error, since a much larger clone differs from it by one base. The genes are TRBV7-3 and TRBJ2-3, with D perhaps TRBD1 (5 bases). With the DNA end fitting TRBJ1-5 better, the J assignment may be wrong. The CDR3 length is 15 residues. Germline loops: CDR1 SGHTA, CDR2 FQGTGA. Written as DNA, the CDR3 is TGCGCCAGCAGCCGAGGTGGGGGGTCGGGAGATACGCAGCATTTT. Encoded protein: CASSRGGGSGDTQHF.

This clonotype has ten or more counts. The chain employs TRBV7-3 and TRBJ2-1; TRBD2 matches 8 bases. V was pared by 1 base and J by 3 bases, with 5 bases of the junction left unmatched. CDR1 is SGHTA, CDR2 FQGTGA, per germline. The CDR3 loop spans 16 amino acids. The CDR3 loop is CASSLSVGRVYNEQFF. In DNA, the CDR3 is TGTGCCAGCAGCTTAAGTGTCGGGAGGGTCTACAATGAGCAGTTCTTC.

The gene calls are TRBV24-1 and TRBJ1-2; D perhaps matches TRBD1 (5 bases). Per the germline V gene, CDR1 is KGHDR and CDR2 is SFDVKD. V dropped 3 bases and J dropped 8 bases, with 24 bases sitting between them. The CDR3 is 17 amino acids. The CDR3 DNA sequence: TGTGCCACCAGTGATACGAACCGGGACGGAGAACCGGGCGGCTACACCTTC. Translated, it gives CATSDTNRDGEPGGYTF.

In its sample, this clonotype was seen many times. This sequence joins TRBV6-5 and TRBJ2-6; the D gene is possibly TRBD2 (5 bases). The CDR3 has 15 amino acids. Germline loops: CDR1 MNHEY, CDR2 SVGAGI. Between the trimmed V and J ends, which lost 5 bases and 0 bases, there was a span of 8 bases. The chain's CDR3 is CASSPGDSGANVLTF. In DNA, the CDR3 is TGTGCCAGCAGTCCCGGGGACTCTGGGGCCAACGTCCTGACTTTC.

This clonotype has a count of ten or more. The gene calls are TRBV2 and TRBJ2-7; 7 bases map to TRBD1. The length of the CDR3 is 15 residues. V dropped 5 bases and J dropped 1; count of bases not matched to a gene: 8. Germline CDR1 reads SNHLY; CDR2 reads FYNNEI. CDR3 amino acids: CASSRDRDGSYEQYF. The CDR3 nucleotides are TGTGCCAGCAGTCGAGACAGGGACGGTTCCTACGAGCAGTACTTC.

This clonotype was seen repeatedly, ten times or more. This chain joins TRBV6-6 and TRBJ1-4, with 9 bases matching TRBD1. J gave up 8 bases and V 5 bases, and 12 bases lay outside the gene matches. The CDR3 spans 16 residues. Germline CDR1 and CDR2: MNHNY and SVGAGI (reference sequence). CDR3 in amino acids: CASSLSPGQGGEKLFF. The CDR3 nucleotides read TGTGCCAGCAGTCTCTCGCCGGGACAGGGAGGAGAAAAACTGTTTTTT.

This clonotype was counted many times. This chain links TRBV7-2 with TRBJ2-3; TRBD2 might be the D (6 bases). This CDR3 spans 13 amino acids. V was cut by 8 bases and J by 7 bases, with 16 bases left in between. Germline V gene lookup returns CDR1 SGHTA and CDR2 FQGNSA. The CDR3: CASGTRAGNTQYF. DNA of the CDR3: TGTGCCAGCGGGACCCGCGCGGGGAATACGCAGTATTTT.

As regards this clonotype: With a much larger clone just one base away, this may be a read error. This sequence joins TRBV5-8 and TRBJ2-1, with 8 bases that match TRBD1. The CDR3 is 15 residues long. Per germline, CDR1 SGHTS and CDR2 YDEGEE. The CDR3 bases are TGTGCCGGCAGCTTGACAGGGGTCGGGGAGAATGAGCAGTTCTTC. It is translated as CAGSLTGVGENEQFF.

A note on this clonotype: One base away lies a much larger clone, so this may be a sequencing read error. The chain is built from TRBV29-1 and TRBJ2-1, with D tentatively TRBD2 (7 bases). Germline CDR1 and CDR2: SQVTM and ANQGSEA. The CDR3 spans 16 residues. The CDR3 is CSVDSPAGADYNGQFF. CDR3 sequence (DNA): TGCAGCGTTGATAGCCCCGCGGGGGCCGACTACAATGGGCAGTTCTTC.

This clonotype was picked up a small number of times. The CDR3 region is CASSPEGPRGDTQYF. Written as DNA, the CDR3 is TGTGCCAGCAGCCCTGAGGGACCGCGCGGGGATACGCAGTATTTT. The rearrangement links TRBV11-3 to TRBJ2-3; either TRBD1 or TRBD2 may fit D (5 bases each). The V end lost 5 bases, the J end lost 6 bases, and 18 bases lay between the germline ends. The CDR3 totals 15 residues. Germline CDR1 is SGHNT and CDR2 is YENEEA.